These T cell receptor beta chains were read from a single sample in a study of Graves' ophthalmopathy and Graves' hyperthyroidism. MiXCR, applied by TCRdb to the multiplex PCR reads, yields one record per CDR3 protein. The table records about 1.1 million distinct CDR3 sequences, 35% to 40% of them present only once. Sequencing was performed on peripheral blood or thyroid tissue (not recorded which). The receptors were sampled from an adult man with Graves' hyperthyroidism. The CDR3 runs from the conserved cysteine through the conserved F or W. Fields, in order: J gene, D gene, clone size, V gene, CDR3 protein, CDR3 DNA. A D gene is named only where the DNA matches it firmly. Size is omitted from some rows. Given values are once, few, many or a class for expanded clones.

TRBJ2-5,TRBD1,many,TRBV20-1,CSARTGVQAQYF,TGCAGTGCCAGGACAGGGGTCCAGGCCCAGTACTTC
TRBJ2-5,-,-,TRBV20-1,CSAGAVGQLRETQYF,TGCAGTGCTGGAGCCGTGGGCCAGCTTAGGGAGACCCAGTACTTC
TRBJ1-2,TRBD1,many,TRBV13,CASSRDMDRLNYGYTF,TGTGCCAGCAGCAGGGATATGGACAGGCTCAACTATGGCTACACCTTC
TRBJ1-5,-,many,TRBV20-1,CSATDRNSNQPQHF,TGCAGTGCTACGGACAGAAACAGCAATCAGCCCCAGCATTTT
TRBJ1-3,TRBD1,-,TRBV14,CASSPQDRTNTENTIYF,TGTGCCAGCAGCCCTCAGGACAGGACGAACACTGAAAACACCATATATTTT
TRBJ1-5,-,few,TRBV7-4,CARDLGGEGNQPQHF,TGTGCTAGAGATCTTGGCGGGGAAGGCAATCAGCCCCAGCATTTT
TRBJ2-6,-,-,TRBV7-9,CASSSPTRQDTSGANVLTF,TGTGCCAGCAGCTCCCCCACGAGACAGGATACCTCTGGGGCCAACGTCCTGACTTTC
TRBJ2-1,-,-,TRBV20-1,CSAKPGSTHEQFF,TGCAGTGCTAAACCGGGGTCCACGCATGAGCAGTTCTTC
TRBJ2-7,-,-,TRBV18,CASSPSTGREQYF,TGTGCCAGCTCACCTTCGACAGGGAGGGAGCAGTACTTC
TRBJ1-1,TRBD1,-,TRBV7-9,CASSFPTGTGVMNTEAFF,TGTGCCAGCAGCTTCCCCACGGGGACAGGGGTCATGAACACTGAAGCTTTCTTT
TRBJ2-7,TRBD1,many,TRBV7-2,CASSQTGQLYEQYF,TGTGCCAGCAGCCAAACGGGACAGCTCTACGAGCAGTACTTC